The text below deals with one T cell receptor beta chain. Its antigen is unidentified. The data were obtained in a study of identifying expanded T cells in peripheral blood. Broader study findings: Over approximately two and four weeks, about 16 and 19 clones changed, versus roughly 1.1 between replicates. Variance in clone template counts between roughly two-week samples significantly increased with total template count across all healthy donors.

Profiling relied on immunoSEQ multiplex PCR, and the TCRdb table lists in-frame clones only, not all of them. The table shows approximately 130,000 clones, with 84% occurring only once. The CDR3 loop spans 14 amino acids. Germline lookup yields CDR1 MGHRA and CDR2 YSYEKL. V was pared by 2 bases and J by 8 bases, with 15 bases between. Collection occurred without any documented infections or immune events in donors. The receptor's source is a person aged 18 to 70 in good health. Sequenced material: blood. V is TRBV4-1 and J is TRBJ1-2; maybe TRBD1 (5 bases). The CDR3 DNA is TGCGCCAGCAGCCAACAAGTAGAAAGGGGAGGCTACACCTTC. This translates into CASSQQVERGGYTF.